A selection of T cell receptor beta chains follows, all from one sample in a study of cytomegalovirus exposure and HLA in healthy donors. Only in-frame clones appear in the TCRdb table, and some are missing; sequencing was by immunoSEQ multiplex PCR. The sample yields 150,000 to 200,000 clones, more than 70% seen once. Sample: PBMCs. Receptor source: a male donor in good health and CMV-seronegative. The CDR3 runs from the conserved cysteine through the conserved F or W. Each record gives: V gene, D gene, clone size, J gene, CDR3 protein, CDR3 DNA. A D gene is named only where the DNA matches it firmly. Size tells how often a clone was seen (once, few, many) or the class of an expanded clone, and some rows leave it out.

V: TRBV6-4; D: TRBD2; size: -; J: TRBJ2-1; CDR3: CASRNAGGEQFF; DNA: TGTGCCAGCAGGAATGCGGGGGGTGAGCAGTTCTTC
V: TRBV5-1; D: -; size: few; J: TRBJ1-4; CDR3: CASSLDPGSTNEKLFF; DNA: TGCGCCAGCAGCTTGGATCCGGGATCAACTAATGAAAAACTGTTTTTT
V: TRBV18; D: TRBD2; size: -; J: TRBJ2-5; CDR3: CASSPGLAGETQYF; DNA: TGTGCCAGCTCACCGGGACTAGCCGGAGAGACCCAGTACTTC
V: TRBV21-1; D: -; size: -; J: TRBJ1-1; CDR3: CASSKAPRTEAFF; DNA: TGTGCCAGCAGCAAAGCGCCCCGGACTGAAGCTTTCTTT
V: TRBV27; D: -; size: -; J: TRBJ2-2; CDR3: CASSLSGAVGELFF; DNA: TGTGCCAGCAGTCTCTCCGGAGCGGTGGGGGAGCTGTTTTTT
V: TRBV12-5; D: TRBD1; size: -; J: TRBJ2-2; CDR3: CASGSDRGNTGELFF; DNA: TGTGCTAGTGGTTCGGACAGGGGGAACACCGGGGAGCTGTTTTTT
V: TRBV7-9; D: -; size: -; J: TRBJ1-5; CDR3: CASSLTGNSNQPQHF; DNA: TGTGCCAGCAGCTTAACAGGGAATAGCAATCAGCCCCAGCATTTT
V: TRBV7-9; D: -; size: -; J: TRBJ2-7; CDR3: CASSFSAGLIEQYF; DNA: TGTGCCAGCAGCTTTAGCGCGGGACTGATCGAGCAGTACTTC
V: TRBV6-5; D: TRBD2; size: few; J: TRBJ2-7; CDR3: CASSSTSGSYEQYF; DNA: TGTGCCAGCAGTTCTACTAGCGGATCCTACGAGCAGTACTTC
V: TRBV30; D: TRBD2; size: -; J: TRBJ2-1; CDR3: CAWGTSAAFF; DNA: TGTGCCTGGGGGACTAGCGCCGCGTTCTTC
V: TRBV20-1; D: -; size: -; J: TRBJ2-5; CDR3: CSARGGETQYF; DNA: TGCAGTGCTAGGGGCGGGGAGACCCAGTACTTC
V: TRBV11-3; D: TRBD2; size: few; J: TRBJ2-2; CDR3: CATRGGGAGTGELFF; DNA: TGTGCCACTCGAGGCGGGGGGGCCGGTACCGGGGAGCTGTTTTTT
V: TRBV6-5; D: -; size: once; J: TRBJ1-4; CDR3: CASSYPKSQGEKLFF; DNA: TGTGCCAGCAGTTACCCAAAGAGTCAGGGGGAAAAACTGTTTTTT
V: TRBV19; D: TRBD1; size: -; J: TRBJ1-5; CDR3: CASSPDRVSNQPQHF; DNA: TGTGCCAGTAGCCCGGACAGGGTCAGCAATCAGCCCCAGCATTTT
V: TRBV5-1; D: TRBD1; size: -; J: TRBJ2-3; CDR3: CASSLVSGGITDTQYF; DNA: TGCGCCAGCAGCTTGGTGTCAGGGGGCATCACAGATACGCAGTATTTT
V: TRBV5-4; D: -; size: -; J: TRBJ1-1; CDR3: CASSLAGPRGTEAFF; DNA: TGTGCCAGCAGCTTGGCTGGACCCCGAGGGACTGAAGCTTTCTTT
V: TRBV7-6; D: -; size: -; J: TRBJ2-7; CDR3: CASSLGSRQPNYEQYF; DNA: TGTGCCAGCAGCTTAGGTAGCCGGCAGCCTAACTACGAGCAGTACTTC
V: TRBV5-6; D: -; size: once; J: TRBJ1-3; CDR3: CASSLRQLRSGNTIYF; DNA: TGTGCCAGCAGCTTAAGACAGCTCCGTTCTGGAAACACCATATATTTT
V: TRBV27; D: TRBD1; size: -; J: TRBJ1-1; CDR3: CASSLWTGVGFSEAWGRAPHEAFF; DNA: TGTGCCAGCAGTCTCTGGACAGGGGTAGGGTTTAGTGAAGCTTGGGGTAGGGCCCCCCATGAAGCTTTCTTT
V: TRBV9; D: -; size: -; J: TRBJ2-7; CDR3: CASSGRSSPAYEQYF; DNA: TGTGCCAGCAGCGGAAGATCTTCCCCAGCCTACGAGCAGTACTTC
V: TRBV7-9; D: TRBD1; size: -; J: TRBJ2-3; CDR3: CASSKGTVPGTDTQYF; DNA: TGTGCCAGCAGCAAGGGGACAGTTCCCGGCACAGATACGCAGTATTTT
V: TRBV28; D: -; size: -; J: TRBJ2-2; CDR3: CATTTGPGELFF; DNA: TGTGCCACAACTACAGGGCCCGGGGAGCTGTTTTTT
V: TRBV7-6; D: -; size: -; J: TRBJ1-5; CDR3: CASSLGAGWANQPQHF; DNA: TGTGCCAGCAGCTTAGGGGCTGGCTGGGCCAATCAGCCCCAGCATTTT
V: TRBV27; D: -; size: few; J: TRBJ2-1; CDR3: CASPRVSYNEQFF; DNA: TGTGCCAGCCCCCGTGTCTCCTACAATGAGCAGTTCTTC
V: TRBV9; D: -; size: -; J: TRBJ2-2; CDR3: CASSVVEVAGELFF; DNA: TGTGCCAGCAGCGTAGTCGAGGTAGCCGGGGAGCTGTTTTTT
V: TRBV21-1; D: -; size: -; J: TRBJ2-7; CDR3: CASSKARDRGYEQYF; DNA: TGTGCCAGCAGCAAAGCGCGGGACAGGGGATACGAGCAGTACTTC
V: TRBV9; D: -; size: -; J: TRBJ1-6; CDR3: CASSPRTGNSPLHF; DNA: TGTGCCAGCAGCCCCCGGACTGGTAATTCACCCCTCCACTTT
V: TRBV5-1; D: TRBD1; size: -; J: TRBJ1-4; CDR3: CASSLEGGTNEKLFF; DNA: TGCGCCAGCAGCTTGGAAGGGGGCACTAATGAAAAACTGTTTTTT